This T cell receptor beta chain was obtained from a study of shared clonotypes between healthy human individuals. The wider study: CD4 naive and memory got three plates each, CD8 naive two, CD8 memory one.

As regards this clone: Other DNA sequences in this sample translate to the same CDR3.

Data came from immunoSEQ multiplex PCR; TCRdb stores just in-frame clones and leaves some out. The sample comprises hundreds of thousands of clones, around three quarters of which are singletons, and 1.5% to 2% rests with the top ten. The CDR3 totals 13 residues. The trim removed 6 bases at V and 7 bases at J, leaving 7 bases unmatched. Germline loops: CDR1 SQVTM, CDR2 ANQGSEA. Sequencing was done on a sample of memory CD4+ T cells sorted from blood. Subset described: CD45RA-negative fraction. This sequence joins TRBV29-1 and TRBJ2-7, with 12 bases identical to TRBD1. The origin of this receptor is a woman aged 25 to 39 in good health. CDR3 sequence (DNA): TGCAGCGTAGCGAGGGACAGGGGGCTTGAGCAGTACTTC. Its protein product is CSVARDRGLEQYF.